The 24 T cell receptor beta chains below come from one sample, sequenced in a study of T cells after yellow fever vaccination. TCRdb redid the calling of the 5' RACE reads with MiXCR, one entry per CDR3 protein. The data show approximately 47,000 distinct CDR3 sequences, approximately 6.3% seen once. The sample consisted of PBMCs, either bulk or a sorted T-cell subset (CD4+, CD8+, memory, or dextramer-sorted; not recorded which), taken 45 days after the yellow fever booster vaccination. The receptors stem from a man aged 25-45 years who received the YFV17D yellow fever vaccine.

This clonotype showed up many times. The chain links TRBV12-3 or TRBV12-4 to TRBJ2-7; D remains ambiguous. This CDR3 comprises 16 residues. The germline V and J ends were trimmed by 2 bases and 0 bases, with 14 bases remaining between them. The CDR3 loop reads CASSLTPRASSYEQYF. CDR3 bases: TGTGCCAGCAGTTTAACGCCCCGTGCATCCTCCTACGAGCAGTACTTC.

This clonotype was detected many times. V and J are TRBV20-1 and TRBJ1-3; TRBD1 matches at 11 bases. In germline, CDR1 is DFQATT, CDR2 SNEGSKA (reference sequence). This CDR3 is 15 amino acids long. With V trimmed by 5 bases and J by 8 bases, 11 bases remained unmatched. The CDR3 DNA reads TGCAGTGCTCGCGTTCGGACAGGGGGCCAAGACACCATATATTTT. Amino acids: CSARVRTGGQDTIYF.

V and J are TRBV2 and TRBJ2-5, with TRBD1 matching 8 bases. The J segment lost 5 bases and the V segment lost 2 bases, leaving 1 base of the junction unmatched. The CDR3 is 13 amino acids. CDR1 SNHLY and CDR2 FYNNEI come from the germline V gene. The CDR3 nucleotides read TGTGCCAGCAGTGAATACAGGGGGGAGACCCAGTACTTC. Its translation: CASSEYRGETQYF.

At least ten counts were recorded for this clonotype. This chain uses TRBV7-2 with TRBJ1-4; no clear D gene. The CDR3 loop spans 15 amino acids. Looked up from germline, CDR1 is SGHTA and CDR2 is FQGNSA. Between the trimmed V and J ends, which lost 3 bases and 4 bases, there was a span of 12 bases. CDR3 loop: CASSFSGRVNEKLFF. The DNA of the CDR3 is TGTGCCAGCAGCTTCTCCGGTCGCGTTAATGAAAAACTGTTTTTT.

This clonotype was recorded at least ten times. The chain couples TRBV20-1 to TRBJ2-7; 11 nucleotides line up with TRBD1. CDR1 DFQATT and CDR2 SNEGSKA come from the germline V gene (reference sequence). Germline trimming cut 3 bases from V and 6 bases from J; bases unmatched to any gene: 7. The CDR3 length is 14 residues. The CDR3 reads CSARGQGERGEQYF. The CDR3 coding sequence is TGCAGTGCTAGGGGACAGGGGGAACGAGGCGAGCAGTACTTC.

This clonotype was observed many times. V is TRBV28 and J is TRBJ2-7; 8 bases are a match to TRBD1. J was trimmed by 3 bases and V by 7 bases; bases with no gene match: 20. Germline CDR1 is MDHEN and CDR2 is SYDVKM. This CDR3 has 18 amino acids. The CDR3 DNA sequence: TGTGCCAGCAATATTGAAAGTATCGAAGGAACAGGGGGCTACGAGCAGTACTTC. It specifies CASNIESIEGTGGYEQYF.

The sample holds many counts of this clonotype. The chain carries TRBV10-1 and TRBJ2-2; 10 bases match TRBD2. The CDR3 length is 18 residues. V gave up 2 bases and J gave up 6 bases; unmatched junction bases: 12. Germline loops: CDR1 WNHNN, CDR2 SYGVQD (reference sequence). Written as DNA, the CDR3 is TGCGCCAGCAGTGAGAGGTGCCTAGCGGGAGAGTGTGCCGGGGAGCTGTTTTTT. This encodes CASSERCLAGECAGELFF.

The V and J genes are TRBV19 and TRBJ2-1; tentatively, D is TRBD1 or TRBD2 (6 bases each). Trimming stripped 7 bases from V and 3 bases from J, with 16 bases between. The CDR3 is 15 amino acids. The germline CDR1 and CDR2 sequences are LNHDA and SQIVND (reference sequence). For the CDR3, the DNA is TGTGCCAGTATGGAGCGGAGGGGGGTCTACAATGAGCAGTTCTTC. Protein sequence: CASMERRGVYNEQFF.

This clonotype was picked up many times. The gene calls are TRBV12-3 or TRBV12-4 and TRBJ2-2; 8 positions agree with TRBD2. The ends lost 5 bases at V and 4 bases at J; junction bases unmatched: 9. The CDR3 runs 16 residues. The CDR3 spells CASSMGSGGLTGELFF. In DNA, the CDR3 is TGTGCCAGCAGTATGGGGAGCGGGGGCCTCACCGGGGAGCTGTTTTTT.

This clonotype was counted many times. The chain has TRBV7-9 and TRBJ2-7; the match to TRBD2 covers 8 bases. The CDR3 is 13 amino acids. Trimming removed 2 bases from V and 4 bases from J; junction bases left unmatched: 1. From germline, CDR1 is SEHNR and CDR2 FQNEAQ (reference sequence). In nucleotides, the CDR3 is TGTGCCAGCAGCTTAACTAGCGGATACGAGCAGTACTTC. Its translation: CASSLTSGYEQYF.

This clonotype was found many times. The V call is TRBV7-9, the J call TRBJ2-7; D gene ambiguous. The CDR3 loop spans 15 amino acids. The ends were cut back, 5 bases at V and 2 bases at J, with 16 bases in the middle. CDR1 and CDR2 (germline): SEHNR, FQNEAQ (reference sequence). The CDR3 DNA sequence: TGTGCCAGCAGCCCCGGCAGACTCACCACCTACGAGCAGTACTTC. Translating it yields CASSPGRLTTYEQYF.

The sample holds a few counts of this clonotype. The V call is TRBV4-3, the J call TRBJ1-1; D call uncertain. CDR3 size: 15 residues. Trimming shortened V by 0 bases and J by 3 bases, and 11 bases separated the two germline ends. The V gene's germline CDR1 is LGHNA and CDR2 YSLEER. CDR3: CASSQDINIYTEAFF. The CDR3 nucleotides read TGCGCCAGCAGCCAAGATATTAACATTTACACTGAAGCTTTCTTT.

The chain employs TRBV20-1 and TRBJ2-7, with 9 bases identical to TRBD2. The germline gives CDR1 DFQATT, CDR2 SNEGSKA (reference sequence). The CDR3 runs 16 residues. V lost 6 bases, J lost 1 base, and 13 bases stayed unmatched. The CDR3 nucleotides read TGCAGTGCCCATTCGCGTAGCGGGAGTCTGTCCTACGAGCAGTACTTC. Protein sequence: CSAHSRSGSLSYEQYF.

This clonotype has ten or more counts. The CDR3 DNA reads as TGTGCCAGCAGCTTGGGAAGTAGCGCCTCCTACGAGCAGTACTTC. Translation: CASSLGSSASYEQYF. The chain recombines TRBV5-4 with TRBJ2-7; perhaps TRBD2 as D (5 bases). V lost 0 bases and J lost 0, with 10 bases in between. This CDR3 spans 15 amino acids. The germline V gene encodes CDR1 SGHNT and CDR2 YYREEE (reference sequence).

This clonotype turned up a few times. V usage is TRBV20-1 and J usage is TRBJ1-2, with 8 positions matching TRBD1. The germline gives CDR1 DFQATT, CDR2 SNEGSKA (reference sequence). This CDR3 comprises 15 residues. Trimming at V came to 6 bases and at J to 0 bases, leaving 9 bases not matched to a gene. The CDR3 DNA reads TGCAGTGCGACCGCCGGGACAGGCGCTAACTATGGCTACACCTTC. Translated, it gives CSATAGTGANYGYTF.

In this sample, this clonotype turned up a few times. The rearrangement joins TRBV7-2 to TRBJ2-1, with 10 bases that match TRBD2. The CDR3 loop spans 14 amino acids. Per germline, CDR1 SGHTA and CDR2 FQGNSA. The junction had 8 bases not matched to a gene; V was cut back by 5 bases and J by 10 bases. The CDR3 nucleotides read TGTGCCAGCAGCCCTGGGCTAGCGGGAGTGGAGCAGTTCTTC. Translating gives CASSPGLAGVEQFF.

This clonotype was counted many times. This chain joins TRBV28 and TRBJ2-7, with 8 bases matching TRBD1. The J segment lost 6 bases and the V segment lost 11 bases, leaving 12 bases of the junction unmatched. The germline CDR1 and CDR2 sequences are MDHEN and SYDVKM. This CDR3 spans 13 amino acids. CDR3 in amino acids: CAGTRTGNAEQYF. The DNA of the CDR3 is TGTGCCGGAACTCGGACAGGGAATGCCGAGCAGTACTTC.

The rearrangement uses TRBV20-1 and TRBJ1-2; D is undetermined. Germline values: CDR1 DFQATT, CDR2 SNEGSKA (reference sequence). V lost 3 bases to trimming and J lost 0 bases, with 8 bases between them. CDR3 size: 13 residues. CDR3 amino acids: CSASLIANYGYTF. The DNA for the CDR3 is TGCAGTGCTAGTCTGATAGCTAACTATGGCTACACCTTC.

This clonotype was counted only a few times. CDR3 sequence: CASSVYARAGGDNEQFF. CDR3 coding DNA: TGTGCCAGCAGCGTATACGCACGGGCGGGAGGAGACAATGAGCAGTTCTTC. The chain joins TRBV9 to TRBJ2-1, with 8 bases fitting TRBD2. CDR1 and CDR2 from the germline V gene are SGDLS and YYNGEE. Trimming removed 1 base from V and 5 bases from J; junction bases left unmatched: 11. The CDR3 is 17 amino acids.

With respect to this clonotype: Since a much larger clone is just one base distant, this may be a read error. V is TRBV2 and J is TRBJ2-1; D may be TRBD2 (5 bases). Deletions cut 10 bases from V and 5 bases from J, with 21 bases between. CDR3 length: 15 amino acids. CDR1 and CDR2 (germline): SNHLY, FYNNEI. CDR3: CANSEIGGTDNEQFF. The CDR3 DNA sequence: TGTGCCAACAGCGAGATAGGAGGAACGGACAATGAGCAGTTCTTC.

The CDR3 DNA reads TGCGCCAGCAGTTGGGGGGGACAGGTGAACACCGGGGAGCTGTTTTTT. This gives the protein CASSWGGQVNTGELFF. V usage is TRBV4-3 and J usage is TRBJ2-2, with D perhaps TRBD1 (8 bases). The CDR3 runs 16 residues. V lost 6 bases and J lost 1, with 15 bases in between. Germline V lookup: CDR1 LGHNA, CDR2 YSLEER.

This clonotype has ten or more counts. The chain employs TRBV7-2 and TRBJ1-2; 9 bases align to TRBD1. The CDR3 contains 15 residues. Per the germline V gene, CDR1 is SGHTA and CDR2 is FQGNSA. J lost 4 bases, V lost 5 bases, and 8 bases had no gene match. The CDR3: CASSPRRDRAYGYTF. The CDR3 region has the DNA TGTGCCAGCAGCCCGCGCCGGGACAGGGCCTATGGCTACACCTTC.

This clonotype was observed a few times. This rearrangement joins TRBV30 to TRBJ1-2; D ambiguous. Germline V gives CDR1 GTSNPN, CDR2 SVGIG (reference sequence). Trimming stripped 8 bases from V and 4 bases from J, with 17 bases between. The CDR3 runs 13 residues. The CDR3 DNA reads as TGTGCCCATAACGGCCTCGGCTCCTATGGCTACACCTTC. Its protein is CAHNGLGSYGYTF.

This clonotype was picked up many times. The chain links TRBV7-9 to TRBJ2-4; D ambiguous. The CDR3 is 14 residues long. Trimming shortened V by 5 bases and J by 6 bases, and 14 bases separated the two germline ends. The V gene's germline CDR1 is SEHNR and CDR2 FQNEAQ (reference sequence). In DNA, the CDR3 is TGTGCCAGCAGCCGTCCTGGCCTAGTAAACATTCAGTACTTC. It is translated as CASSRPGLVNIQYF.